This T cell receptor beta chain was profiled in a study of cytomegalovirus exposure and HLA in healthy donors. Details on this clone: Its antigen is not known.

Nominally healthy donors provided the samples, though records likely missed some immune exposures. This PCR relied on a set of 60 Vbeta primers and 13 Jbeta primers. Produced via immunoSEQ multiplex PCR; TCRdb's table is partial and in-frame only. The sample holds under 85,000 clones; over 75% are singletons and the top ten take around 4%. Overall study findings and caveats: TCR beta chain V- and J-gene trimming was linked, in a later analysis, to a missense variant in DCLRE1C. CMV antigen specificity of three CMV-associated chains was confirmed in vitro. A likely sequencing artifact accounted for one observed cluster of highly shared sequence variants.

Germline loops: CDR1 MNHEY, CDR2 SMNVEV (reference sequence). There are 13 residues in the CDR3. Trimming left V 3 bases short and J 2 bases short, with 7 bases between. V is TRBV27 and J is TRBJ1-1, with a possible D match to TRBD1 (5 bases). This clonotype originated in a woman aged 25 to 39 in good health and CMV-seronegative. Input material: PBMCs. The CDR3 region is CASSFGANTEAFF. Here the CDR3 DNA reads TGTGCCAGCAGTTTTGGGGCTAACACTGAAGCTTTCTTT.